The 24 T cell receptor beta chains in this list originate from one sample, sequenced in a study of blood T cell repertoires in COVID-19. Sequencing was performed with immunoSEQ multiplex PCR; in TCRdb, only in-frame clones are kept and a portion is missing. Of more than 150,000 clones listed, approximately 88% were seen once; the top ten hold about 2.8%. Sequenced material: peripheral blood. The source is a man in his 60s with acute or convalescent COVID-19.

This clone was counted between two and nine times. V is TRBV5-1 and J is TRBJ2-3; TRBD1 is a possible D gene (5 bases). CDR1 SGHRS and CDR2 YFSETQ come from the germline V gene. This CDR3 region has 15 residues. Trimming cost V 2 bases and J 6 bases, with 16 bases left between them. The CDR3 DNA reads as TGCGCCAGCAGCTTAGGGGCAGGGCGAGTCGATACGCAGTATTTT. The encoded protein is CASSLGAGRVDTQYF.

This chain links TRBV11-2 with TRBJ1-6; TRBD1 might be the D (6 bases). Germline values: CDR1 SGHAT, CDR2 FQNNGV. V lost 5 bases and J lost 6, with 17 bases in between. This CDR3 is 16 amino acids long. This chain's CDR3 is CASSRPGQNTNSPLHF. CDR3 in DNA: TGTGCCAGCAGCCGCCCGGGACAAAACACTAATTCACCCCTCCACTTT.

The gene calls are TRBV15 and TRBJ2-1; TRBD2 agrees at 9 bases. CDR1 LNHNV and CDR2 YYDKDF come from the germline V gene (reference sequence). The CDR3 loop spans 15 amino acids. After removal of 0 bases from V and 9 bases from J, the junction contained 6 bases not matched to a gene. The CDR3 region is CATSREAGGPGEQFF. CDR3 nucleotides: TGTGCCACCAGCAGAGAGGCGGGGGGGCCAGGTGAGCAGTTCTTC.

The CDR3 sequence: CASSYSGVGNTIYF. CDR3 nucleotides: TGTGCCAGCAGTTATTCAGGGGTTGGAAACACCATATATTTT. This sequence joins TRBV6-5 and TRBJ1-3; a possible D gene is TRBD1 (6 bases). Trimming removed 3 bases at V and 3 bases at J, with 9 bases between. CDR3 length equals 14 residues. From germline, CDR1 is MNHEY and CDR2 SVGAGI.

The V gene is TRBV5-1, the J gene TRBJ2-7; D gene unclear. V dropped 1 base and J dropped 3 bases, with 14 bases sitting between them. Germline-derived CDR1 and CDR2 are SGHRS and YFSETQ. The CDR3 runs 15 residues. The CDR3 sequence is CASSLFAAEIYEQYF. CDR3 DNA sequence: TGCGCCAGCAGCTTGTTCGCCGCGGAAATCTACGAGCAGTACTTC.

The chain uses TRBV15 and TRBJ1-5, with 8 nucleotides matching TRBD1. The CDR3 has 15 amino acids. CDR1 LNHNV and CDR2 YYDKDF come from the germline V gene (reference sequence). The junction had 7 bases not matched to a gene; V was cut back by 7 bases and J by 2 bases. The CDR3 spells CATKQQGARNQPQHF. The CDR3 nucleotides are TGTGCCACCAAACAGCAGGGGGCCCGCAATCAGCCCCAGCATTTT. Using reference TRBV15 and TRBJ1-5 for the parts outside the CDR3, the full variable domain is DAMVIQNPRYQVTQFGKPVTLSCSQTLNHNVMYWYQQKSSQAPKLLFHYYDKDFNNEADTPDNFQSRRPNTSFCFLDIRSPGLGDTAMYLCATKQQGARNQPQHFGDGTRLSIL.

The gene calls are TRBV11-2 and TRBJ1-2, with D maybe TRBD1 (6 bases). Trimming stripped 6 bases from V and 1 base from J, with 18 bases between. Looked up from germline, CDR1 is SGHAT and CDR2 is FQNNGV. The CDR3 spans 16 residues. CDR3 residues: CASRGITGSSNYGYTF. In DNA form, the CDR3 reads TGTGCCAGCAGGGGGATAACAGGGAGTAGTAACTATGGCTACACCTTC.

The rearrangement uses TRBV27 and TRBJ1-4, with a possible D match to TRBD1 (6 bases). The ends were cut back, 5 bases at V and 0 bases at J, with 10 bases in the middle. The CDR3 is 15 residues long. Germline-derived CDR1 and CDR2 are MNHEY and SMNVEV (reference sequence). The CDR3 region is CASSPTGSTNEKLFF. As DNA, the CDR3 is TGTGCCAGCAGTCCAACAGGGTCAACTAATGAAAAACTGTTTTTT.

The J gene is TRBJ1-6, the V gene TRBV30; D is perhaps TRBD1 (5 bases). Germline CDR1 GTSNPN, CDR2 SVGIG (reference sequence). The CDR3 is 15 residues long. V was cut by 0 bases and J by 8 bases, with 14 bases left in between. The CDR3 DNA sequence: TGTGCCTGGAGTGTAGGGGCAGGACCCTATTCACCCCTCCACTTT. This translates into CAWSVGAGPYSPLHF.

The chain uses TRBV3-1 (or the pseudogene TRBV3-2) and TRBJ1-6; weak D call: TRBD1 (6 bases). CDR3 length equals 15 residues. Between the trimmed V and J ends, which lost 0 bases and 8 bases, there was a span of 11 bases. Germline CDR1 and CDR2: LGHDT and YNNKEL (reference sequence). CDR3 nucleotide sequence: TGTGCCAGCAGCCAAGACCGTGGGGGCTATTCACCCCTCCACTTT. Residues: CASSQDRGGYSPLHF.

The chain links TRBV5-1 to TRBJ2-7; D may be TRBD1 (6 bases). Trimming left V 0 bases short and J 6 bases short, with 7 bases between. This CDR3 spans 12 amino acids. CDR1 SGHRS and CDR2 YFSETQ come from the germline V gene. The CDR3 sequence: CASSLGTAEQYF. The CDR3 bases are TGCGCCAGCAGCTTGGGGACAGCCGAGCAGTACTTC.

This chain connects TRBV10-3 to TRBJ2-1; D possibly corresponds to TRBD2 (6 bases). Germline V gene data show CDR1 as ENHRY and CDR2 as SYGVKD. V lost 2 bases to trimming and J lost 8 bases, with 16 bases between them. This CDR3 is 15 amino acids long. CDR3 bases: TGTGCCATCAGTGAGCCCCGTCTGGGGGACTATGAGCAGTTCTTC. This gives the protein CAISEPRLGDYEQFF.

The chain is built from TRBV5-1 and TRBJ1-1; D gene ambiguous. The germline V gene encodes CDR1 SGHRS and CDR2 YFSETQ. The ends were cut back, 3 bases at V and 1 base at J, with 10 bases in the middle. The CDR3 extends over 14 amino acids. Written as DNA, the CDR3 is TGCGCCAGCAGCTCGGACTCGGGGAACACTGAAGCTTTCTTT. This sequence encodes CASSSDSGNTEAFF.

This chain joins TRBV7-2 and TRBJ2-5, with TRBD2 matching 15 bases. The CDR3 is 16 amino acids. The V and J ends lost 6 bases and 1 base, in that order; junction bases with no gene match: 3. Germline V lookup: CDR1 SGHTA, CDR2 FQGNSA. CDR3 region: CASSRTSGGAQETQYF. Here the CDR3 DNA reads TGTGCCAGCAGTCGGACTAGCGGGGGGGCCCAAGAGACCCAGTACTTC.

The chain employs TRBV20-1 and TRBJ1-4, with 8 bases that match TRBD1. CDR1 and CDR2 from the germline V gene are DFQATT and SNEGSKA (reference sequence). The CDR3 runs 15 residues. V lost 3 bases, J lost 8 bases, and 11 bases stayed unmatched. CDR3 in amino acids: CSASDFRTGQEKLFF. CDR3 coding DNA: TGCAGTGCTAGTGATTTTAGGACAGGGCAGGAAAAACTGTTTTTT.

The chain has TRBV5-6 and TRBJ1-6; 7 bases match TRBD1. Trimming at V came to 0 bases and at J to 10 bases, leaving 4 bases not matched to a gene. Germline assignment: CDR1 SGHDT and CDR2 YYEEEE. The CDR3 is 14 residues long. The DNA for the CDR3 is TGTGCCAGCAGCTTGGAACAGGGGAACTCACCCCTCCACTTT. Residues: CASSLEQGNSPLHF.

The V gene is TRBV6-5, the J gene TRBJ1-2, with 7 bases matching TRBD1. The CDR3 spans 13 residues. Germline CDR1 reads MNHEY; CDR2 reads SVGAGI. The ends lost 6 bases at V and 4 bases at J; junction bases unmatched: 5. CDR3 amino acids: CASSTRDSYGYTF. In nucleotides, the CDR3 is TGTGCCAGCAGCACCCGGGACAGCTATGGCTACACCTTC.

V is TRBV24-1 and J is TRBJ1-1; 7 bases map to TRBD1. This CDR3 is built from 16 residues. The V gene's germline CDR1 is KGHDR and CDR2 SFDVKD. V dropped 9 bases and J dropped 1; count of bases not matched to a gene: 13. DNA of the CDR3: TGTGCCACCGAAGACCCTCGACAGGGCCCGAACACTGAAGCTTTCTTT. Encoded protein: CATEDPRQGPNTEAFF.

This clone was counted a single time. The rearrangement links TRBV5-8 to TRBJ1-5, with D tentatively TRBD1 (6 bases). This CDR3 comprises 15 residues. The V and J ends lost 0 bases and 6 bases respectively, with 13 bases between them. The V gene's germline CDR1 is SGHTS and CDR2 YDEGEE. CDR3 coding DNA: TGTGCCAGCAGCTTGGTAACAGGGACGGCTCAGCCCCAGCATTTT. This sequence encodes CASSLVTGTAQPQHF.

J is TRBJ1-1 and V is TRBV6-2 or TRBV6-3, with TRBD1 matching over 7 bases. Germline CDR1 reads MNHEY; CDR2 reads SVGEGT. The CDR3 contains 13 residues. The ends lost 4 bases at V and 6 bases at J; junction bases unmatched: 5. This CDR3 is CASSSTGLPEAFF. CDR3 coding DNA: TGTGCCAGCAGTTCGACAGGGTTACCTGAAGCTTTCTTT.

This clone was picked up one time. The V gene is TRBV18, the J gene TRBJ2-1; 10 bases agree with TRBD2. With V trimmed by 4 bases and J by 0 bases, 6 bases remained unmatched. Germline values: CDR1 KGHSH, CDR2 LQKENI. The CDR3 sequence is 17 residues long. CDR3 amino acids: CASSRTSGVSSYNEQFF. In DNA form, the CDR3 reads TGTGCCAGCTCACGCACTAGCGGGGTGAGCTCCTACAATGAGCAGTTCTTC.

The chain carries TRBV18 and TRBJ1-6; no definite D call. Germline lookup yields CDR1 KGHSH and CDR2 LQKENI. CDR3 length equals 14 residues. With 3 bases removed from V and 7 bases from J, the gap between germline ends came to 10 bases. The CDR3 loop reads CASSPDMTNSPLHF. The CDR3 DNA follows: TGTGCCAGCTCACCCGACATGACGAATTCACCCCTCCACTTT.

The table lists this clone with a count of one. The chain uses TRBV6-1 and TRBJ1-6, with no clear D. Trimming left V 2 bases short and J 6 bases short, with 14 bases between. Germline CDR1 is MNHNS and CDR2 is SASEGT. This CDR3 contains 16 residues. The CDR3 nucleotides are TGTGCCAGCAGTGAATTGGTCAGTACTAGTAATTCACCCCTCCACTTT. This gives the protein CASSELVSTSNSPLHF.

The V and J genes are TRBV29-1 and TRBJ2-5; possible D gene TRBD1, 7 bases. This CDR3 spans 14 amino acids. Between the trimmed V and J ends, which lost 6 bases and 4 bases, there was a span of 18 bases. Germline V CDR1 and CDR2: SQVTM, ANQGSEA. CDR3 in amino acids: CSVHYGQGGETQYF. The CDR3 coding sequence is TGCAGCGTCCATTATGGGCAGGGGGGAGAGACCCAGTACTTC.